The next 13 T cell receptor beta chains were all read from a single sample in a study of T cells after yellow fever vaccination. TCRdb reprocessed the 5' RACE reads with MiXCR, giving one entry per CDR3 protein. The data show 60,000 to 75,000 distinct CDR3 sequences, with about 6.5% seen just once and 30% to 45% held by the top ten. The material was CD8+ T cells sorted from PBMCs, obtained approximately 47 days after the first yellow fever vaccination. These receptors were taken from a man younger than 35 who received the YFV17D yellow fever vaccine.

This clonotype appeared many times. The chain combines TRBV4-3 with TRBJ2-7; D unresolved. The ends were cut back, 1 base at V and 0 bases at J, with 10 bases in the middle. Germline CDR1 and CDR2: LGHNA and YSLEER. The CDR3 is 15 residues long. CDR3 sequence reads: CASSQVRSPSYEQYF. The CDR3 DNA reads as TGCGCCAGCAGCCAAGTAAGATCTCCCTCCTACGAGCAGTACTTC.

This clonotype was counted ten times or more. The chain employs TRBV20-1 and TRBJ2-2; D not resolved. Trimming removed 5 bases from V and 7 bases from J, with 17 bases in between. Germline V gene lookup returns CDR1 DFQATT and CDR2 SNEGSKA (reference sequence). The CDR3 is 14 amino acids. The DNA of the CDR3 is TGCAGTGCTCTGCGGTCCAAAGACGACGGGGAGCTGTTTTTT. Its protein product is CSALRSKDDGELFF.

CDR3 amino acids: CASSFPGTDPYEQYF. The CDR3 DNA sequence: TGTGCCAGCAGCTTTCCCGGGACAGACCCCTACGAGCAGTACTTC. V gene TRBV5-4 combines with J gene TRBJ2-7, with 7 bases lining up with TRBD1. This CDR3 has 15 amino acids. Germline loops: CDR1 SGHNT, CDR2 YYREEE (reference sequence). The V gene end was trimmed by 2 bases and the J gene end by 2 bases; junction bases not matched to a gene: 7.

In regard to this clonotype: A clone one base away is much larger, so this may be a read error. The chain combines TRBV12-3 or TRBV12-4 with TRBJ2-7; 8 bases align to TRBD2. Trimming removed 8 bases from V and 7 bases from J; junction bases left unmatched: 7. There are 12 residues in the CDR3. The CDR3 is CASGPGGVEQYF. Here the CDR3 DNA reads TGTGCCAGCGGCCCGGGGGGGGTAGAGCAGTACTTC.

This sequence joins TRBV21-1 and TRBJ2-7; whether TRBD1, the table's D call, matches the DNA was not checked. TRBV21-1 is termed a pseudogene. The CDR3 contains 17 residues. The CDR3 reads CASSKRKRPGPNYEQYV. The CDR3 region has the DNA TGTGCCAGCAGCAAAAGAAAGAGGCCGGGTCCCAACTACGAGCAGTACGTC.

This clonotype was recorded many times. The CDR3 reads CASSSAHEQYF. CDR3 in DNA: TGTGCCAGCAGTTCTGCTCACGAGCAGTACTTC. The chain has TRBV12-3 or TRBV12-4 and TRBJ2-7; D is uncertain. The CDR3 contains 11 residues. V shed 4 bases and J shed 5 bases, with 6 bases lying between them.

This clonotype was counted ten times or more. The rearrangement uses TRBV4-2 and TRBJ1-4; D is ambiguous. Trimming removed 0 bases at V and 4 bases at J, with 9 bases between. Germline CDR1 reads LGHNA; CDR2 reads YNFKEQ. This CDR3 is built from 15 residues. For the CDR3, the DNA is TGTGCCAGCAGCCAAGATACGCAGATTAATGAAAAACTGTTTTTT. It translates to CASSQDTQINEKLFF.

In this sample, this clonotype turned up many times. This sequence joins TRBV6-5 and TRBJ2-2; D may be TRBD2 (6 bases). Trimming took 0 bases from V and 3 from J, leaving 8 bases between them. CDR1 MNHEY and CDR2 SVGAGI come from the germline V gene. The CDR3 runs to 15 residues. The CDR3 sequence is CASSYSRGYTGELFF. The CDR3, as DNA: TGTGCCAGCAGTTACTCGCGGGGCTACACCGGGGAGCTGTTTTTT.

The chain combines TRBV12-3 or TRBV12-4 with TRBJ2-1; 9 nucleotides agree with TRBD2. V shed 6 bases and J 4 bases; nucleotides not matched to a gene: 7. CDR3 length equals 15 residues. Here the CDR3 DNA reads TGTGCCAGCAGCCCATACCTAGCGGGGTACAATGAGCAGTTCTTC. Its protein is CASSPYLAGYNEQFF.

The V gene is TRBV7-9, the J gene TRBJ2-7; 7 positions match TRBD1. Trimming cost V 3 bases and J 4 bases; bases outside gene matches: 9. Per the germline V gene, CDR1 is SEHNR and CDR2 is FQNEAQ (reference sequence). The CDR3 covers 15 residues. CDR3 residues: CASSFSRQGTYEQYF. For the CDR3, the DNA is TGTGCCAGCAGCTTCTCCAGACAGGGCACATACGAGCAGTACTTC.

To note about this clonotype: Since a much larger clone is just one base distant, this may be a read error. V usage is TRBV7-8 and J usage is TRBJ2-5, with D tentatively TRBD2 (5 bases). V lost 2 bases to trimming and J lost 5 bases, with 21 bases between them. The CDR3 spans 17 residues. The germline CDR1 and CDR2 sequences are SGHVS and FQNEAQ. CDR3 bases: TGTGCCAGCAGCTTATATTTCCGGGATGCTTTAGGGGAGACCCAGTACTTC. Its protein is CASSLYFRDALGETQYF. The whole variable domain, filled in from reference TRBV7-8 and TRBJ2-5, reads GAGVSQSPRYKVAKRGQDVALRCDPISGHVSLFWYQQALGQGPEFLTYFQNEAQLDKSGLPSDRFFAERPEGSVSTLKIQRTQQEDSAVYLCASSLYFRDALGETQYFGPGTRLLVL.

This chain links TRBV5-4 with TRBJ2-5, with 8 bases that match TRBD2. The CDR3 is 16 amino acids. The germline gives CDR1 SGHNT, CDR2 YYREEE (reference sequence). V lost 4 bases and J lost 1; bases outside the gene matches: 9. The CDR3 DNA is TGTGCCAGCAGCCCCCGTATAGCGGGGCTCCAAGAGACCCAGTACTTC. Protein sequence: CASSPRIAGLQETQYF.

This clonotype showed up many times. The rearrangement joins TRBV7-6 to TRBJ2-3; D not resolved. V was shortened by 1 base and J by 7 bases, with 9 bases between the two germline ends. CDR1 and CDR2 from the germline V gene are SGHVS and FNYEAQ. The CDR3 contains 13 residues. The CDR3 DNA is TGTGCCAGCAGCTTAGGAGGATTCAATACGCAGTATTTT. Its translation: CASSLGGFNTQYF. Full variable domain (remainder filled in from reference TRBV7-6 and TRBJ2-3): GAGVSQSPRYKVTKRGQDVALRCDPISGHVSLYWYRQALGQGPEFLTYFNYEAQQDKSGLPNDRFSAERPEGSISTLTIQRTEQRDSAMYRCASSLGGFNTQYFGPGTRLTVL.